The rows below give T cell receptor beta chains drawn from one sample of a study of blood T cell repertoires in COVID-19. Profiling relied on immunoSEQ multiplex PCR, and the TCRdb table lists in-frame clones only, not all of them. The sample carries some 250,000 clones, 75% to 90% recorded once. The sequencing sample was made of peripheral blood. These receptors came from a man aged 25-45 years with active or convalescent COVID-19. Each CDR3 is given with its conserved first and last residue. A D gene is named only where the DNA matches it firmly. Size tells how often a clone was seen (once, few, many) or the class of an expanded clone, and some rows leave it out.

V: TRBV30; size: .; D: .; J: TRBJ1-5; CDR3: CAWSHGGNNQPQHF; DNA: TGTGCCTGGAGCCACGGAGGTAACAATCAGCCCCAGCATTTT
V: TRBV7-8; size: .; D: .; J: TRBJ2-2; CDR3: CASSGGGWGGELFF; DNA: TGTGCCAGCAGCGGAGGGGGCTGGGGCGGGGAGCTGTTTTTT
V: TRBV9; size: .; D: TRBD2; J: TRBJ2-5; CDR3: CASSAELAGVFQYF; DNA: TGTGCCAGCAGCGCTGAACTAGCGGGGGTTTTCCAGTACTTC
V: TRBV5-1; size: few; D: TRBD1; J: TRBJ2-7; CDR3: CASNSGQGYEQYF; DNA: TGCGCCAGCAATTCCGGACAGGGCTACGAGCAGTACTTC
V: TRBV5-1; size: .; D: TRBD2; J: TRBJ2-2; CDR3: CASSPDGTSGGAGELFF; DNA: TGCGCCAGCAGCCCGGACGGGACTAGCGGGGGGGCCGGGGAGCTGTTTTTT
V: TRBV5-8; size: .; D: .; J: TRBJ2-1; CDR3: CASSRTATYNEQFF; DNA: TGTGCCAGCAGCCGGACAGCAACCTACAATGAGCAGTTCTTC
V: TRBV4-1; size: .; D: TRBD1; J: TRBJ2-1; CDR3: CASSRQGDNEQFF; DNA: TGCGCCAGCAGTAGACAGGGGGACAATGAGCAGTTCTTC
V: TRBV9; size: .; D: TRBD1; J: TRBJ2-1; CDR3: CASSVVPGGLNNEQFF; DNA: TGTGCCAGCAGCGTAGTCCCAGGGGGCTTGAACAATGAGCAGTTCTTC
V: TRBV9; size: .; D: .; J: TRBJ1-4; CDR3: CASGQGSANEKLFF; DNA: TGTGCCAGCGGCCAGGGTTCGGCTAATGAAAAACTGTTTTTT
V: TRBV27; size: .; D: .; J: TRBJ1-3; CDR3: CASSATGRGGGNTIYF; DNA: TGTGCCAGCAGCGCCACAGGCAGGGGCGGAGGAAACACCATATATTTT
V: TRBV29-1; size: .; D: .; J: TRBJ1-2; CDR3: CSVEDSNYGYTF; DNA: TGCAGCGTCGAAGACAGTAACTATGGCTACACCTTC
V: TRBV18; size: .; D: TRBD1; J: TRBJ1-4; CDR3: CASSPRTGINEKLFF; DNA: TGTGCCAGCTCACCTCGGACAGGGATAAATGAAAAACTGTTTTTT
V: TRBV11-2; size: .; D: .; J: TRBJ1-3; CDR3: CASSPGGGGNTIYF; DNA: TGTGCCAGCAGCCCGGGGGGGGGAGGAAACACCATATATTTT
V: TRBV14; size: .; D: .; J: TRBJ2-2; CDR3: CASSRDLGGTGELFF; DNA: TGTGCCAGCAGCCGGGACCTGGGGGGCACCGGGGAGCTGTTTTTT
V: TRBV15; size: .; D: .; J: TRBJ1-2; CDR3: CATSRAGTMRGLLGYGYTF; DNA: TGTGCCACCAGCAGAGCGGGGACGATGAGGGGGTTACTGGGGTATGGCTACACCTTC
V: TRBV27; size: .; D: .; J: TRBJ2-1; CDR3: CASSLVGGHYNEQFF; DNA: TGTGCCAGCAGTTTAGTGGGGGGGCACTACAATGAGCAGTTCTTC
V: TRBV12-3/TRBV12-4; size: .; D: .; J: TRBJ1-2; CDR3: CASSPDKYGYTF; DNA: TGTGCCAGCAGCCCTGACAAATATGGCTACACCTTC
V: TRBV5-4; size: .; D: TRBD2; J: TRBJ2-5; CDR3: CASSLATSGAEGTQYF; DNA: TGTGCCAGCAGCTTGGCGACTAGCGGGGCGGAGGGGACCCAGTACTTC
V: TRBV7-8; size: once; D: TRBD2; J: TRBJ2-1; CDR3: CASSLKLAGGLYNEQFF; DNA: TGTGCCAGCAGCTTAAAACTAGCGGGGGGACTTTACAATGAGCAGTTCTTC
V: TRBV11-2; size: .; D: TRBD2; J: TRBJ2-3; CDR3: CASRRKTSGGADTQYF; DNA: TGTGCCAGCAGACGCAAAACTAGCGGGGGCGCAGATACGCAGTATTTT
V: TRBV2; size: few; D: TRBD2; J: TRBJ2-1; CDR3: CARTGLAGTNEQFF; DNA: TGTGCCAGGACCGGACTAGCGGGGACGAATGAGCAGTTCTTC
V: TRBV11-2; size: .; D: TRBD1; J: TRBJ2-1; CDR3: CASSLPPGTGLHYEQFF; DNA: TGTGCCAGCAGCTTACCCCCCGGGACAGGGCTTCATTATGAGCAGTTCTTC
V: TRBV15; size: .; D: TRBD1; J: TRBJ1-1; CDR3: CATSRARGRTEAFF; DNA: TGTGCCACCAGCAGAGCTAGGGGGCGAACTGAAGCTTTCTTT
V: TRBV20-1; size: .; D: TRBD1; J: TRBJ1-3; CDR3: CSANDRGPQYSGNTIYF; DNA: TGCAGTGCTAATGACAGGGGGCCACAATACTCTGGAAACACCATATATTTT
V: TRBV21-1; size: .; D: .; J: TRBJ1-3; CDR3: CASSMHNSSGNTIYF; DNA: TGTGCCAGCAGCATGCACAACAGCTCTGGAAACACCATATATTTT
V: TRBV6-5; size: .; D: .; J: TRBJ1-2; CDR3: CASSWTLRGASGYTF; DNA: TGTGCCAGCAGTTGGACATTAAGGGGCGCGTCCGGCTACACCTTC
V: TRBV7-9; size: .; D: .; J: TRBJ1-5; CDR3: CASSLDYQPQHF; DNA: TGTGCCAGCAGCTTAGACTATCAGCCCCAGCATTTT